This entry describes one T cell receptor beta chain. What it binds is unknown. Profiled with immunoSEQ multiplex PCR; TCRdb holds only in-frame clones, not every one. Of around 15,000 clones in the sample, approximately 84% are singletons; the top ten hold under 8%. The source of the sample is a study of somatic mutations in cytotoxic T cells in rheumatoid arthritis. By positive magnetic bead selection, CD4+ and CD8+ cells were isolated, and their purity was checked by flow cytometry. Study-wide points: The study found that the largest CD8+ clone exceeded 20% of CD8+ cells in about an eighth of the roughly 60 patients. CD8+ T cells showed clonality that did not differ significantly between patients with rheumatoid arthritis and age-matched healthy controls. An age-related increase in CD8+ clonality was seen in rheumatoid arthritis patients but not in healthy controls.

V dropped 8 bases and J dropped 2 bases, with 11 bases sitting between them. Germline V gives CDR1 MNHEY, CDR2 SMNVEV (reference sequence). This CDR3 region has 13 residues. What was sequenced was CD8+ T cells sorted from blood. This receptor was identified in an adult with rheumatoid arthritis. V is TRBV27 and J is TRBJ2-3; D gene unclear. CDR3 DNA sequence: TGTGCCAGCTATAGCTCGCCCACAGATACGCAGTATTTT. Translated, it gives CASYSSPTDTQYF.